This passage covers 27 T cell receptor beta chains from one sample sequenced in a study of T cells in Graves' hyperthyroidism and ophthalmopathy. Amplified TCR beta CDR3 regions derived from RNA transcripts. A set of HTBI primers served as the primers for a first-round RT-PCR of the TCR CDR3. TCRdb re-called the multiplex PCR reads through MiXCR, storing one row per CDR3 protein. The table has a few hundred thousand distinct CDR3 sequences, 25% seen once. Sequencing was performed on blood. The receptors here all came from a man between 50 and 59 years old with Graves' hyperthyroidism.

This clonotype was counted between two and nine times. The chain employs TRBV13 and TRBJ2-3; possibly TRBD1 or TRBD2 for D (6 bases each). From germline, CDR1 is PRHDT and CDR2 FYEKMQ (reference sequence). Trimming removed 4 bases from V and 5 bases from J, with 16 bases in between. The CDR3 consists of 15 residues. The CDR3: CASSSLGGGRDTQYF. The CDR3, as DNA: TGTGCCAGCAGCTCGTTAGGGGGAGGAAGAGATACGCAGTATTTT.

This clonotype has ten or more counts. The chain combines TRBV2 with TRBJ2-7; D may be TRBD1 (6 bases). Trimming cost V 5 bases and J 0 bases, with 17 bases left between them. The CDR3 consists of 16 residues. Germline CDR1 and CDR2: SNHLY and FYNNEI. CDR3 nucleotide sequence: TGTGCCAGCAGTCCAAATACAGGGCGAGGCTCCTACGAGCAGTACTTC. As protein: CASSPNTGRGSYEQYF.

The chain joins TRBV18 to TRBJ2-7, with no clear D. In germline, CDR1 is KGHSH, CDR2 LQKENI. The length of the CDR3 is 15 residues. V lost 3 bases and J lost 0, with 12 bases in between. DNA of the CDR3: TGTGCCAGCTCACCTCTGACGGCCAGCTCCTACGAGCAGTACTTC. Amino acids: CASSPLTASSYEQYF.

The V call is TRBV6-1, the J call TRBJ2-2, with no clear D. Trimming took 7 bases from V and 4 from J, leaving 13 bases between them. The CDR3 is 14 residues long. Germline V gene data show CDR1 as MNHNS and CDR2 as SASEGT. CDR3 in amino acids: CASKSPYVTGELFF. In DNA, the CDR3 is TGTGCCAGCAAGAGCCCTTACGTCACCGGGGAGCTGTTTTTT.

This clonotype was detected a few times. V usage is TRBV28 and J usage is TRBJ2-1; TRBD2 agrees at 7 bases. This CDR3 comprises 16 residues. The J segment lost 2 bases and the V segment lost 6 bases, leaving 10 bases of the junction unmatched. Germline assignment: CDR1 MDHEN and CDR2 SYDVKM. The CDR3 here is CASSPQTGGAYNEQFF. The CDR3 bases are TGTGCCAGCAGCCCCCAAACGGGGGGAGCCTACAATGAGCAGTTCTTC.

This clonotype was seen repeatedly, ten times or more. The chain is built from TRBV2 and TRBJ1-1; D remains unclear. Trimming removed 1 base at V and 4 bases at J, with 10 bases between. This CDR3 is 14 amino acids long. Per germline, CDR1 SNHLY and CDR2 FYNNEI. The CDR3 DNA reads TGTGCCAGCAGTGAAGGGAGGCTCAGCACTGAAGCTTTCTTT. Its translation is CASSEGRLSTEAFF.

This clonotype has a count of ten or more. The V call is TRBV3-1, the J call TRBJ1-1, with D possibly TRBD1 on 5 matching bases. Per germline, CDR1 LGHDT and CDR2 YNNKEL (reference sequence). The CDR3 contains 14 residues. Trimming took off 1 base at V and 6 bases at J, with 12 bases between the two ends. CDR3 protein: CASSQVGGKAEAFF. CDR3 sequence (DNA): TGTGCCAGCAGCCAAGTTGGGGGGAAGGCTGAAGCTTTCTTT.

J is TRBJ2-7 and V is TRBV12-5; no clear D. Trimming took off 6 bases at V and 2 bases at J, with 11 bases between the two ends. Per germline, CDR1 LGHNT and CDR2 FRNRAP. This CDR3 comprises 13 residues. The DNA of the CDR3 is TGTGCTAGTGGGAAGGCTCTCACCTACGAGCAGTACTTC. Translation gives CASGKALTYEQYF.

V and J are TRBV6-1 and TRBJ1-2, with TRBD1 matching over 11 bases. J gave up 7 bases and V 6 bases, and 10 bases lay outside the gene matches. The length of the CDR3 is 15 residues. Per the germline V gene, CDR1 is MNHNS and CDR2 is SASEGT. CDR3 DNA: TGTGCCAGCAGAAACTCGGGACAGGGGGAGAGTGGCTACACCTTC. It is translated as CASRNSGQGESGYTF.

This clonotype has a count of ten or more. The chain uses TRBV2 and TRBJ2-7, with a possible D match to TRBD1 (6 bases). Per germline, CDR1 SNHLY and CDR2 FYNNEI. V was shortened by 5 bases and J by 6 bases, with 11 bases between the two germline ends. The CDR3 loop spans 12 amino acids. The CDR3 sequence is CASSRQDPEQYF. CDR3 DNA sequence: TGTGCCAGCAGTCGACAGGACCCCGAGCAGTACTTC.

This clonotype was detected only a few times. This chain uses TRBV20-1 with TRBJ1-2; D ambiguous. CDR3 length: 8 residues. Germline V gene sequence: CDR1 DFQATT, CDR2 SNEGSKA (reference sequence). CDR3 nucleotides: TGCAGCGTAGATGGCTACACCTTC. Its translation is CSVDGYTF.

The rearrangement uses TRBV4-1 and TRBJ2-7; D uncertain. Between the trimmed V and J ends, which lost 0 bases and 3 bases, there was a span of 15 bases. Germline CDR1 MGHRA, CDR2 YSYEKL. This CDR3 region has 16 residues. The CDR3 bases are TGCGCCAGCAGCCAAGATCTGTCGGAACCCTACTACGAGCAGTACTTC. This gives the protein CASSQDLSEPYYEQYF.

There are a few counts of this clonotype. The rearrangement uses TRBV9 and TRBJ1-6; a possible D gene is TRBD1 (5 bases). The V gene's germline CDR1 is SGDLS and CDR2 YYNGEE. V dropped 5 bases and J dropped 5 bases, with 11 bases sitting between them. This CDR3 has 14 residues. The CDR3 loop reads CASSPGGNNSPLHF. CDR3 coding DNA: TGTGCCAGCAGTCCCGGGGGTAATAATTCACCCCTCCACTTT.

The chain links TRBV7-8 to TRBJ2-1; 11 bases agree with TRBD2. CDR1 and CDR2 from the germline V gene are SGHVS and FQNEAQ. The CDR3 is 17 residues long. V dropped 4 bases and J dropped 8; count of bases not matched to a gene: 13. CDR3 sequence reads: CASSSAIAGGPGDEQFF. CDR3 nucleotide sequence: TGTGCCAGCAGCTCCGCGATAGCGGGAGGGCCGGGGGATGAGCAGTTCTTC.

This clonotype was observed at least ten times. CDR3 DNA sequence: TGCAGTGCCCCCGTCCCGAAAGGGTCCAATGAGCAGTTCTTC. Protein sequence: CSAPVPKGSNEQFF. The chain joins TRBV20-1 to TRBJ2-1, with unresolved D. V gave up 6 bases and J gave up 6 bases, with 18 bases separating them. The V gene's germline CDR1 is DFQATT and CDR2 SNEGSKA (reference sequence). CDR3 length: 14 residues.

This clonotype was observed a handful of times. This chain uses TRBV24-1 with TRBJ2-3; a possible D gene is TRBD2 (5 bases). Looked up from germline, CDR1 is KGHDR and CDR2 is SFDVKD. The CDR3 runs 15 residues. The ends were cut back, 7 bases at V and 0 bases at J, with 13 bases in the middle. The chain's CDR3 is CATRGSDSSTDTQYF. Here the CDR3 DNA reads TGTGCCACCAGGGGGTCGGACTCTAGCACAGATACGCAGTATTTT.

This clonotype has at least ten counts. This chain joins TRBV2 and TRBJ2-1, with 9 bases aligning to TRBD1. The junction had 3 bases not matched to a gene; V was cut back by 1 base and J by 5 bases. Germline loops: CDR1 SNHLY, CDR2 FYNNEI. This CDR3 contains 15 residues. The CDR3 protein is CASSEEGTGNNEQFF. For the CDR3, the DNA is TGTGCCAGCAGTGAAGAGGGGACAGGGAACAATGAGCAGTTCTTC.

This clonotype was seen ten or more times. The CDR3 loop is CASSFLVGGSYNEQFF. CDR3 coding DNA: TGTGCCAGCAGTTTTCTGGTGGGAGGTTCTTACAATGAGCAGTTCTTC. The chain uses TRBV12-3 or TRBV12-4 and TRBJ2-1; tentative D call: TRBD2 (6 bases). The CDR3 extends over 16 amino acids. V was cut by 3 bases and J by 4 bases, with 16 bases left in between.

The chain links TRBV20-1 to TRBJ1-1, with D possibly matching TRBD1 (5 bases). Germline-derived CDR1 and CDR2 are DFQATT and SNEGSKA (reference sequence). The CDR3 has 14 amino acids. Trimming shortened V by 3 bases and J by 4 bases, and 15 bases separated the two germline ends. CDR3 protein: CSASRAGTVTEAFF. The CDR3 coding sequence is TGCAGTGCTAGTCGTGCAGGGACCGTCACTGAAGCTTTCTTT.

This chain links TRBV12-5 with TRBJ2-2; D might be TRBD1 (7 bases). This CDR3 comprises 17 residues. V lost 6 bases and J 4 bases, leaving 21 bases between the germline ends. From germline, CDR1 is LGHNT and CDR2 FRNRAP. The CDR3 is CASGPVDRRATTGELFF. Written as DNA, the CDR3 is TGTGCTAGTGGACCAGTGGACAGGAGGGCGACCACCGGGGAGCTGTTTTTT.

This clonotype showed up many times. The rearrangement uses TRBV7-9 and TRBJ2-1; D not resolved. The germline CDR1 and CDR2 sequences are SEHNR and FQNEAQ (reference sequence). The CDR3 has 13 amino acids. Trimming removed 5 bases from V and 2 bases from J, with 7 bases in between. The CDR3 loop is CASSVGTYNEQFF. The CDR3 coding sequence is TGTGCCAGCAGCGTCGGAACCTACAATGAGCAGTTCTTC.

V is TRBV29-1 and J is TRBJ1-2; 9 nucleotides align to TRBD1. This CDR3 spans 13 amino acids. V lost 2 bases and J lost 4; bases outside the gene matches: 2. Germline lookup yields CDR1 SQVTM and CDR2 ANQGSEA. This CDR3 is CSVETGQGYGYTF. The CDR3 coding sequence is TGCAGCGTTGAAACGGGACAGGGCTATGGCTACACCTTC.

The chain recombines TRBV20-1 with TRBJ2-1, with unresolved D. V lost 1 base to trimming and J lost 2 bases, with 9 bases between them. The germline CDR1 and CDR2 sequences are DFQATT and SNEGSKA (reference sequence). CDR3 length: 14 residues. In DNA, the CDR3 is TGCAGTGCTAGAGTACCCACCGCCTACAATGAGCAGTTCTTC. Amino acid sequence: CSARVPTAYNEQFF.

The chain carries TRBV30 and TRBJ2-1, with 11 nucleotides matching TRBD1. With 1 base clipped from V and 13 bases from J, the junction kept 3 bases outside the gene matches. CDR1 is GTSNPN and CDR2 is SVGIG in the germline V gene (reference sequence). The CDR3 length is 12 residues. The CDR3 is CAWSAGQGGQFF. The CDR3 bases are TGTGCCTGGAGTGCGGGACAGGGGGGCCAGTTCTTC.

This clonotype was seen repeatedly, ten times or more. This chain uses TRBV7-3 with TRBJ2-1; D call uncertain. V was cut by 3 bases and J by 5 bases, with 11 bases left in between. Germline CDR1 reads SGHTA; CDR2 reads FQGTGA. The CDR3 covers 14 residues. The CDR3 nucleotides are TGTGCCAGCAGCTTTTCCCGTGGGGACAATGAGCAGTTCTTC. It codes for CASSFSRGDNEQFF.

The chain joins TRBV20-1 to TRBJ2-7; 7 nucleotides align to TRBD1. V shed 2 bases and J 1 base; nucleotides not matched to a gene: 11. Germline assignment: CDR1 DFQATT and CDR2 SNEGSKA (reference sequence). The CDR3 consists of 16 residues. CDR3 coding DNA: TGCAGTGCTAGAATTACGACAGGGTACGAATCCTACGAGCAGTACTTC. It yields the protein CSARITTGYESYEQYF.

This chain joins TRBV5-1 and TRBJ2-2; 10 nucleotides align to TRBD2. Germline V gene sequence: CDR1 SGHRS, CDR2 YFSETQ. With 3 bases clipped from V and 4 bases from J, the junction kept 6 bases outside the gene matches. The CDR3 consists of 16 residues. The CDR3 loop reads CASSSGLAEPTGELFF. The CDR3 DNA sequence: TGCGCCAGCAGCTCTGGACTAGCGGAGCCCACCGGGGAGCTGTTTTTT.